This T cell receptor (beta chain) derives from a study of CXCR3-negative and CXCR3-positive naive CD8 T cells. As for this clonotype: Its antigen is as yet unknown.

UMI labels and 5' RACE were used to prepare the TRB cDNA libraries. From the 5' RACE reads, TCRdb lists one entry per CDR3 protein and no DNA. This sample's table has approximately 98,000 distinct CDR3 sequences. Study results and caveats: More hydrophobic TRB CDR3s occurred in CXCR3-positive than in CXCR3-negative naive cells. The TRBV-TRBJ usage of naive CXCR3-negative and CXCR3-positive cells was similar, but that of memory cells differed. The study found comparably high diversity in both naive subsets and much lower diversity in memory CD8+ cells.

The receptor was isolated from a human donor in good health. Some clones in this sample may be carry-over from other donors' samples. Sequences were obtained from naive CXCR3+ CD8+ T cells from blood. Documented subset: CD45RO-CCR7+CD27+CD95- naive CD8+ T cells expressing CXCR3 (TNR3+).

The CDR3 here is CASSSNHEQFF. The chain couples TRBV12-3 or TRBV12-4 to TRBJ2-1. CDR3 length: 11 residues.